These T cell receptor beta chains were read from a single sample in a study of shared clonotypes between healthy human individuals. Profiled with immunoSEQ multiplex PCR; TCRdb holds only in-frame clones, not every one. The sample carries approximately 500,000 clones, 90% to 97% recorded once. The sample was naive CD4+ T cells sorted from blood. Receptors originate from a woman in her 30s in good health. Each CDR3 is given with its conserved first and last residue. D genes are given only for firm matches. A clone size is listed for some rows: how often the clone was seen (once, few, many), or a class if it is expanded.

TRBV19	.	.	TRBJ1-5	CASTAQGWQPQHF	TGTGCCAGTACTGCTCAGGGGTGGCAGCCCCAGCATTTT
TRBV6-7	.	.	TRBJ2-6	CACEEGAPSNSGANVLTF	TGTGCCTGCGAGGAGGGGGCGCCTTCCAACTCTGGGGCCAACGTCCTGACTTTC
TRBV6-1	TRBD1	.	TRBJ1-4	CASSQIGQVELFF	TGTGCCAGCAGTCAAATAGGACAGGTGGAACTGTTTTTT
TRBV19	.	.	TRBJ1-1	CASSRPGAPMNTEAFF	TGTGCCAGTAGTAGGCCAGGGGCCCCCATGAACACTGAAGCTTTCTTT
TRBV2	.	.	TRBJ2-7	CASSEGSWAYEQYF	TGTGCCAGCAGTGAAGGTAGCTGGGCCTACGAGCAGTACTTC
TRBV27	.	.	TRBJ2-7	CASRGDAAGDSYEQYF	TGTGCCAGCAGAGGGGACGCAGCGGGTGATTCCTACGAGCAGTACTTC
TRBV5-1	TRBD1	.	TRBJ2-6	CASGRTGGFYGANVLTF	TGCGCCAGCGGTCGCACAGGGGGGTTTTATGGGGCCAACGTCCTGACTTTC
TRBV30	.	.	TRBJ1-2	CAWSVVGPGYGYTF	TGTGCCTGGAGTGTAGTAGGGCCTGGGTATGGCTACACCTTC
TRBV28	TRBD1	.	TRBJ1-5	CASRTRDRGRLKGFSSNQPQHF	TGTGCCAGCAGAACCCGGGACAGGGGCCGATTAAAGGGGTTTAGCAGCAATCAGCCCCAGCATTTT
TRBV10-3	TRBD1	.	TRBJ2-7	CAISVNRDRGTVAYEQYF	TGTGCCATCAGTGTGAACCGGGACAGGGGTACTGTTGCCTACGAGCAGTACTTC
TRBV15	TRBD1	.	TRBJ1-5	CATSRDRSRGYQPQHF	TGTGCCACCAGCAGAGATCGCAGCAGGGGGTATCAGCCCCAGCATTTT
TRBV6-6	TRBD1	once	TRBJ1-2	CASSYSSGGGGYTF	TGTGCCAGCAGTTACTCGTCAGGGGGTGGTGGCTACACCTTC
TRBV19	TRBD1	once	TRBJ1-1	CASSARTGGDTEAFF	TGTGCCAGTAGTGCTCGGACAGGGGGGGACACTGAAGCTTTCTTT
TRBV2	.	once	TRBJ2-7	CASIPLSGLNYEQYF	TGTGCCAGCATCCCTCTGTCAGGGCTCAACTACGAGCAGTACTTC
TRBV2	.	.	TRBJ1-4	CASSRGGKSEKLFF	TGTGCCAGCAGCAGGGGCGGAAAGAGTGAAAAACTGTTTTTT
TRBV15	.	.	TRBJ2-5	CATSRGAFGQKKETQYF	TGTGCCACCAGCAGAGGTGCGTTCGGACAGAAAAAAGAGACCCAGTACTTC
TRBV28	TRBD2	.	TRBJ2-7	CASTSRGRAENEQYF	TGTGCCAGCACCTCCCGAGGGAGGGCCGAGAACGAGCAGTACTTC
TRBV28	.	.	TRBJ1-1	CASTAWTNTEAFF	TGTGCCAGCACCGCCTGGACAAACACTGAAGCTTTCTTT
TRBV20-1	TRBD1	once	TRBJ2-7	CSAAGTVQYF	TGCAGTGCTGCCGGGACAGTTCAGTACTTC
TRBV28	TRBD1	.	TRBJ1-2	CASSPGTVGGYTF	TGTGCCAGCAGTCCCGGGACAGTGGGAGGCTACACCTTC
TRBV4-1	.	.	TRBJ2-5	CASSQARETQYF	TGCGCCAGCAGCCAAGCTCGTGAGACCCAGTACTTC
TRBV28	TRBD1	.	TRBJ1-5	CASSFPDRLPNQPQHF	TGTGCCAGCAGTTTTCCGGACAGGCTTCCTAATCAGCCCCAGCATTTT
TRBV27	.	.	TRBJ1-2	CASSTNRHETYGYTF	TGTGCCAGCAGTACGAATCGACACGAAACCTATGGCTACACCTTC
TRBV11-2	.	once	TRBJ2-1	CASSLAGTRIVNEQFF	TGTGCCAGCAGCTTGGCTGGGACCAGGATCGTGAATGAGCAGTTCTTC
TRBV4-1	TRBD2	.	TRBJ2-2	CASSQYRRESTGELFF	TGCGCCAGCAGCCAGTATCGGCGGGAGAGCACCGGGGAGCTGTTTTTT
TRBV2	TRBD1	.	TRBJ2-3	CATDWTGVSDTQYF	TGTGCCACCGACTGGACAGGGGTCTCAGATACGCAGTATTTT
TRBV2	.	.	TRBJ1-1	CASSASPGRVEAFF	TGTGCCAGCAGTGCTTCCCCCGGTAGGGTTGAAGCTTTCTTT
TRBV18	.	.	TRBJ1-1	CASSPTENTEAFF	TGTGCCAGCTCACCCACAGAGAACACTGAAGCTTTCTTT
TRBV30	.	.	TRBJ2-1	CAAGPEQFF	TGTGCCGCGGGGCCTGAGCAGTTCTTC
TRBV28	TRBD1	.	TRBJ1-1	CASNVKSTGGARLGTEAFF	TGTGCCAGCAACGTTAAATCAACAGGGGGCGCGAGGCTGGGCACTGAAGCTTTCTTT
TRBV4-1	.	.	TRBJ1-2	CASSQDALNYGYTF	TGCGCCAGCAGCCAAGACGCACTAAACTATGGCTACACCTTC
TRBV25-1	.	.	TRBJ2-7	CASSDLPQGPTSYEQYF	TGTGCCAGCAGTGATCTTCCCCAGGGTCCCACCTCCTACGAGCAGTACTTC
TRBV28	.	.	TRBJ1-4	CASSLYRAANEKLFF	TGTGCCAGCAGTTTATACAGGGCTGCTAATGAAAAACTGTTTTTT
TRBV9	.	.	TRBJ1-2	CASSVGNYGYTF	TGTGCCAGCAGCGTAGGCAACTATGGCTACACCTTC
TRBV15	.	.	TRBJ1-2	CATSPDTNYGYTF	TGTGCCACCAGCCCCGACACTAACTATGGCTACACCTTC
TRBV7-3	.	.	TRBJ2-5	CASSQSVTQYF	TGTGCCAGCAGCCAAAGCGTGACCCAGTACTTC
TRBV10-3	.	.	TRBJ1-2	CAISGSGGVPYGYTF	TGTGCCATCAGTGGGTCGGGGGGCGTACCCTATGGCTACACCTTC
TRBV14	.	.	TRBJ1-1	CASSQEGGIGMNTEAFF	TGTGCCAGCAGCCAAGAGGGGGGGATCGGCATGAACACTGAAGCTTTCTTT
TRBV5-1	TRBD1	.	TRBJ2-3	CASSSQGPSTDTQYF	TGCGCCAGCAGCTCACAGGGGCCTAGCACAGATACGCAGTATTTT
TRBV5-1	TRBD1	.	TRBJ1-1	CASSSIRQGMNTEAFF	TGCGCCAGCAGCTCCATAAGACAGGGGATGAACACTGAAGCTTTCTTT
TRBV5-1	TRBD2	.	TRBJ2-5	CASSLVWGGETQYF	TGCGCCAGCAGCTTGGTATGGGGGGGAGAGACCCAGTACTTC
TRBV7-8	.	.	TRBJ1-5	CASSELRHQPQHF	TGTGCCAGCAGCGAGTTAAGACATCAGCCCCAGCATTTT
TRBV18	.	.	TRBJ2-5	CASSPLTGSGETQYF	TGTGCCAGCTCACCACTGACAGGATCGGGTGAGACCCAGTACTTC
TRBV6-1	.	.	TRBJ1-1	CASWTYMNTEAFF	TGTGCCAGCTGGACATACATGAACACTGAAGCTTTCTTT
TRBV5-1	TRBD1	.	TRBJ2-2	CASSLARDRVHGELFF	TGCGCCAGCAGCTTGGCCCGGGACAGGGTCCACGGGGAGCTGTTTTTT
TRBV5-1	.	.	TRBJ1-1	CASSSRQLSKNTEAFF	TGCGCCAGCAGCTCCAGACAGTTATCCAAGAACACTGAAGCTTTCTTT
TRBV7-9	.	.	TRBJ1-2	CASSVNYGYTF	TGTGCCAGCAGCGTTAACTATGGCTACACCTTC
TRBV11-3	.	.	TRBJ2-2	CASSLGTGELFF	TGTGCCAGCAGCTTAGGGACCGGGGAGCTGTTTTTT
TRBV28	.	.	TRBJ2-7	CAAGGSSYEQYF	TGTGCCGCAGGGGGGAGCTCCTACGAGCAGTACTTC
TRBV7-6	TRBD1	.	TRBJ2-7	CASSFRGTDEQYF	TGTGCCAGCAGCTTCAGGGGGACGGACGAGCAGTACTTC
TRBV19	TRBD2	.	TRBJ2-1	CASRTTSGTSYNEQFF	TGTGCCAGTAGGACAACTAGCGGCACCTCCTACAATGAGCAGTTCTTC
TRBV5-1	.	.	TRBJ2-5	CASSLAGKTQYF	TGCGCCAGCAGCTTGGCCGGTAAGACCCAGTACTTC
TRBV28	.	.	TRBJ1-4	CASSLTALGEKLFF	TGTGCCAGCAGCTTGACCGCCTTAGGCGAAAAACTGTTTTTT
TRBV27	TRBD1	.	TRBJ2-2	CASSSDRGNTGELFF	TGTGCCAGCAGTTCGGACAGGGGGAACACCGGGGAGCTGTTTTTT
TRBV5-5	TRBD1	once	TRBJ1-2	CASSLRTGGNYGYTF	TGTGCCAGCAGCCTCCGGACAGGGGGGAACTATGGCTACACCTTC
TRBV18	TRBD1	.	TRBJ1-3	CASSLGQDSTIYF	TGTGCCAGCTCGCTTGGACAGGACTCAACCATATATTTT
TRBV5-1	TRBD1	.	TRBJ2-5	CASSLLQGAQETQYF	TGCGCCAGCAGCTTGCTTCAGGGGGCACAAGAGACCCAGTACTTC
TRBV7-9	.	.	TRBJ2-6	CASPRATGGAGANVLTF	TGTGCCAGTCCTCGCGCCACAGGTGGGGCCGGGGCCAACGTCCTGACTTTC
TRBV5-1	.	.	TRBJ1-1	CASSLVAGGNTEAFF	TGCGCCAGCAGCTTGGTTGCGGGTGGAAACACTGAAGCTTTCTTT
TRBV13	.	.	TRBJ2-7	CASSPPRRGNYEQYF	TGTGCCAGCAGCCCCCCACGTCGCGGGAACTACGAGCAGTACTTC